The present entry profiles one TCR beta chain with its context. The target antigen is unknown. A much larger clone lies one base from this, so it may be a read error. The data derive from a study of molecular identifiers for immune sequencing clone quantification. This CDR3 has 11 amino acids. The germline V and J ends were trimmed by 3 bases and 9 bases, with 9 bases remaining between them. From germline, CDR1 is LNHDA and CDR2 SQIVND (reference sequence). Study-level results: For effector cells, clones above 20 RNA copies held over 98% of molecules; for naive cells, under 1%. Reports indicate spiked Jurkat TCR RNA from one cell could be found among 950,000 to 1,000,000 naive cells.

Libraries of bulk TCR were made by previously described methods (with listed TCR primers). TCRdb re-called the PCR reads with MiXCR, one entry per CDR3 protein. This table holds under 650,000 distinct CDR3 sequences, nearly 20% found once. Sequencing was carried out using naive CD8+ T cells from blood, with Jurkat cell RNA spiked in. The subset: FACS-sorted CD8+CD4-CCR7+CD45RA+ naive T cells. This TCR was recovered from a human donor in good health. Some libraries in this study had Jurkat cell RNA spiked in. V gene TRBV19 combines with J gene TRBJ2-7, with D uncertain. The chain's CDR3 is CASSMTGGQYF. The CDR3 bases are TGTGCCAGTAGTATGACGGGCGGGCAGTACTTC.